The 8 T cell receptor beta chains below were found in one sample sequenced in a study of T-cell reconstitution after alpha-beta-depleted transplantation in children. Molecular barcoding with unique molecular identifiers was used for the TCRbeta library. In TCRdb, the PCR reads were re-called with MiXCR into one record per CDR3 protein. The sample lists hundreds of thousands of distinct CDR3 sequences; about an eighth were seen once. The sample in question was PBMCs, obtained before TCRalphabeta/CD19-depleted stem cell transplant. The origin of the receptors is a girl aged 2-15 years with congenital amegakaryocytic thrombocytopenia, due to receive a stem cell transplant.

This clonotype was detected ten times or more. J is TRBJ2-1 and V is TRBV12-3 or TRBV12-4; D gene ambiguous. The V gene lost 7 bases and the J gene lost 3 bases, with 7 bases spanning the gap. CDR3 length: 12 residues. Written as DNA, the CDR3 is TGTGCCAGCACCTCGGACTACAATGAGCAGTTCTTC. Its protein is CASTSDYNEQFF.

The CDR3 DNA is TGTGCCAGCATGGGACAGGGAGGCAATACGCAGTATTTT. Protein: CASMGQGGNTQYF. V and J are TRBV6-6 and TRBJ2-3, with 9 bases aligning to TRBD1. The CDR3 totals 13 residues. V gave up 7 bases and J gave up 7 bases; unmatched junction bases: 6. Germline V gene lookup returns CDR1 MNHNY and CDR2 SVGAGI (reference sequence).

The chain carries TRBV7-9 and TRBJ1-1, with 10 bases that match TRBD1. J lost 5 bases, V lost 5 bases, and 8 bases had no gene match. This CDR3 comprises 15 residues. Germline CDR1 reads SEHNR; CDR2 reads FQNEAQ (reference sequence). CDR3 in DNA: TGTGCCAGCAGCACCGGGACAGGGGTACGAACTGAAGCTTTCTTT. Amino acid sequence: CASSTGTGVRTEAFF.

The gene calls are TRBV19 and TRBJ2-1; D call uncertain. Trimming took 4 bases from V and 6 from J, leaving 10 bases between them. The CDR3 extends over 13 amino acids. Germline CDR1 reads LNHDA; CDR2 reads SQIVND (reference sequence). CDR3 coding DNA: TGTGCCAGTAGTACCCGGATGGGCAATGAGCAGTTCTTC. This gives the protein CASSTRMGNEQFF.

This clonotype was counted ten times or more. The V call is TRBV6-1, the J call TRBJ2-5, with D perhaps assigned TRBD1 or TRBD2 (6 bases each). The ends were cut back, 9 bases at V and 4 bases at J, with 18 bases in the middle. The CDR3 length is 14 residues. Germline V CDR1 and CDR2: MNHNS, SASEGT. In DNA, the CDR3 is TGTGCCAGGCGGGACATCTCCCTGGGAGAGACCCAGTACTTC. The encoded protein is CARRDISLGETQYF.

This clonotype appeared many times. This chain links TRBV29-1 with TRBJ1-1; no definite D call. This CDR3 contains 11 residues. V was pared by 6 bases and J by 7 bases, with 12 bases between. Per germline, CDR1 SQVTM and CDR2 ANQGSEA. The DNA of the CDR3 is TGCAGCGTCCCAGGAGGGTTTGAAGCTTTCTTT. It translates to CSVPGGFEAFF.

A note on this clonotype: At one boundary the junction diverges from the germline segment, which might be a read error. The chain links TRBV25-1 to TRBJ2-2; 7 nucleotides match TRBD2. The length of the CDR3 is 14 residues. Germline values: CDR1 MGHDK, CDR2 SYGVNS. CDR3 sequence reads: CASSEAGDTGEPFF. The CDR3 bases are TGTGCCAGCAGTGAAGCGGGAGACACCGGGGAGCCGTTTTTT.

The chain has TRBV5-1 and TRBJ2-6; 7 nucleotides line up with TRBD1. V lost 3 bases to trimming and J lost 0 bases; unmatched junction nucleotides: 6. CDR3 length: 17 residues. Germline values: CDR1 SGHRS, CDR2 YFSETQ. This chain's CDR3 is CASSYRGPLSGANVLTF. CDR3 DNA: TGCGCCAGCAGCTACAGGGGCCCCCTCTCTGGGGCCAACGTCCTGACTTTC.